The clone carrying this T cell receptor (beta chain) occurred a few times. Antigen: not known. Time point denoted: persistent/refractory GD, antithyroid drugs over 5 years with positive TRAb. There was RNA extracted from PBMCs, and the TCR library was made from it. The sample comes from a study of regulatory T cells in long-lasting Graves disease. General study results and limits: Repertoires from persistent disease leaned toward TRBV28, TRBJ1-2 and TRBJ2-5.

The CDR3 is 13 residues long. Trimming took 0 bases from V and 6 from J, leaving 5 bases between them. Germline CDR1 LGHDT, CDR2 YNNKEL (reference sequence). Arm-PCR of CDR3 regions and iRepertoire HTBI primers were used to build TCR beta libraries. Authors' methods: Identification across samples found approximately 60 TRBV and about 13 TRBJ segments. A single record per CDR3 protein comes from TCRdb applying MiXCR to the multiplex PCR reads. TCRdb, not the authors, supplied the V and J calls. Of approximately 500,000 distinct CDR3 sequences detected, roughly 21% appear once; the ten largest clones hold over 6%.

The chain is built from TRBV3-1 and TRBJ2-2; D not resolved. The sample in question was peripheral blood mononuclear cells (PBMCs), obtained when the disease was refractory, from a patient treated with antithyroid drugs. This clonotype was sampled from a female donor with Graves disease. DNA of the CDR3: TGTGCCAGCAGCCAAGATTTCTCCGGGGAGCTGTTTTTT. Protein product: CASSQDFSGELFF.